This TCR beta chain was identified in a study of tumor-infiltrating lymphocytes in primary liver carcinoma. Overall study results and limits: For tumor-adjacent and tumor-blood pairs, overlap was less than that seen for tumor region pairs. Against blood, tumors held a significantly higher top-250-clone fraction (p = 0.039).

Starting from around 500 ng of total RNA, TCR beta cDNA was produced with a primer in the constant region. ARM-PCR, slightly modified, supplied the TCR beta libraries through three nested multiplex PCR rounds. TRBV1-TRBV30 forward and Cbeta reverse primers drove the first two approximately 10-cycle rounds. A single record per CDR3 protein comes from TCRdb applying MiXCR to the multiplex PCR reads. The profile covers 120,000 or so distinct CDR3 sequences, with about 59% appearing a single time and approximately 9.7% taken by the ten largest. The CDR3 extends over 16 amino acids. CDR1 is MDHEN and CDR2 is SYDVKM in the germline V gene. On this clonotype: Its antigen is unknown. The junction shows a germline mismatch at one end, possibly a read error.

Each 20-30 mg portion of unsorted bulk tissue served as the source for co-extraction of RNA and DNA. The sampling covered five separate regions of each tumor. The specimen sequenced was liver tumor tissue from sampling region 1. Sample subset: tumor region T1, superior pole. This receptor was taken from a woman aged 60-70 years with primary liver carcinoma and hepatitis B virus infection. V usage is TRBV28 and J usage is TRBJ1-2, with D perhaps TRBD1 (5 bases). This chain's CDR3 is CTSSLSWPWGTYGYTF. The CDR3 coding sequence is TGTACCAGCAGTTTATCTTGGCCGTGGGGGACCTATGGCTACACCTTC.